These 23 T cell receptor beta chains share one sample of origin, sequenced in a study of identifying expanded T cells in peripheral blood. Libraries were prepared by immunoSEQ multiplex PCR; TCRdb keeps only in-frame clonotypes and omits some of them. The table has 100,000 or so clones, about 87% seen once. The specimen was blood. The receptors were sampled from a person between 18 and 70 years old in good health.

CDR3 DNA sequence: TGTGCCATCAGCTGGACAGGAGGAAACACTGAAGCTTTCTTT. This sequence encodes CAISWTGGNTEAFF. The chain has TRBV10-3 and TRBJ1-1; 7 nucleotides match TRBD1. J was trimmed by 2 bases and V by 6 bases; bases with no gene match: 6. This CDR3 is 14 amino acids long. The germline V gene encodes CDR1 ENHRY and CDR2 SYGVKD.

This clone showed up just a few times. The V call is TRBV7-2, the J call TRBJ1-5; D is uncertain. Germline V gene lookup returns CDR1 SGHTA and CDR2 FQGNSA. The germline V and J ends were trimmed by 5 bases and 0 bases, with 11 bases remaining between them. The CDR3 runs 15 residues. This CDR3 is CASSRTPNSNQPQHF. The CDR3 nucleotides are TGTGCCAGCAGCCGAACACCGAATAGCAATCAGCCCCAGCATTTT.

The CDR3 DNA sequence: TGCGCCAGCAGCTTGTTGTCAGGGGGTTATAGTGGAAACACCATATATTTT. This encodes CASSLLSGGYSGNTIYF. The chain employs TRBV5-1 and TRBJ1-3, with 7 positions matching TRBD1. V lost 1 base to trimming and J lost 3 bases; unmatched junction nucleotides: 10. CDR1 SGHRS and CDR2 YFSETQ come from the germline V gene. The CDR3 sequence is 17 residues long.

Details on this clone: A read error may produce the germline difference seen at one junction end. The chain is built from TRBV5-1 and TRBJ2-7, with 7 bases matching TRBD2. The CDR3 length is 12 residues. The V gene's germline CDR1 is SGHRS and CDR2 YFSETQ. The CDR3 DNA reads as TGTGCCAGCAGCTCGGGGGGCTACGAGCAGTACTTC. Its protein product is CASSSGGYEQYF.

The CDR3 region is CASSRTGNTGELFF. The CDR3 DNA follows: TGTGCCAGCAGCCGGACAGGGAACACCGGGGAGCTGTTTTTT. The chain employs TRBV7-8 and TRBJ2-2; 7 bases agree with TRBD1. J lost 1 base, V lost 5 bases, and 1 base had no gene match. Germline CDR1 and CDR2: SGHVS and FQNEAQ. This CDR3 is built from 14 residues.

This clone was seen only once. The chain employs TRBV14 and TRBJ1-2; D not certain. Trimming removed 1 base at V and 4 bases at J, with 13 bases between. This CDR3 region has 15 residues. Germline V gene lookup returns CDR1 SGHDN and CDR2 FVKESK. The CDR3 spells CASSQGAADPYGYTF. The CDR3 region has the DNA TGTGCCAGCAGCCAAGGGGCAGCGGACCCCTATGGCTACACCTTC.

The CDR3 spells CAWSTWQGSTGELFF. The CDR3, as DNA: TGTGCCTGGAGCACCTGGCAGGGGAGCACCGGGGAGCTGTTTTTT. J is TRBJ2-2 and V is TRBV30, with a weak D call TRBD1 (6 bases). Germline CDR1 GTSNPN, CDR2 SVGIG (reference sequence). The germline V and J ends were trimmed by 3 bases and 4 bases, with 15 bases remaining between them. CDR3 length: 15 residues.

This chain connects TRBV7-9 to TRBJ1-1; 10 nucleotides align to TRBD1. CDR1 SEHNR and CDR2 FQNEAQ come from the germline V gene (reference sequence). The CDR3 is 15 amino acids. Trimming at V came to 5 bases and at J to 2 bases, leaving 5 bases not matched to a gene. The CDR3 DNA follows: TGTGCCAGCAGCAGAGGACAGGGGGAAAACACTGAAGCTTTCTTT. This encodes CASSRGQGENTEAFF. The entire variable domain, with the rest obtained from reference TRBV7-9 and TRBJ1-1, is as follows: DTGVSQNPRHKITKRGQNVTFRCDPISEHNRLYWYRQTLGQGPEFLTYFQNEAQLEKSRLLSDRFSAERPKGSFSTLEIQRTEQGDSAMYLCASSRGQGENTEAFFGQGTRLTVV.

The gene calls are TRBV6-1 and TRBJ2-5; no firm D call. CDR1 is MNHNS, CDR2 SASEGT, per germline. This CDR3 is 14 amino acids long. V was trimmed by 7 bases and J by 2 bases, leaving 14 bases between them. CDR3: CASKKATLQETQYF. DNA of the CDR3: TGTGCCAGCAAGAAAGCAACCCTTCAAGAGACCCAGTACTTC.

The V call is TRBV7-8, the J call TRBJ1-2; TRBD1 matches 7 bases. The CDR3 is made up of 16 amino acids. Per the germline V gene, CDR1 is SGHVS and CDR2 is FQNEAQ. J gave up 0 bases and V 5 bases, and 9 bases lay outside the gene matches. CDR3 protein: CASSHSLQGSNYGYTF. CDR3 bases: TGTGCCAGCAGCCACTCCCTACAGGGGTCTAACTATGGCTACACCTTC. Full variable domain (remainder filled in from reference TRBV7-8 and TRBJ1-2): GAGVSQSPRYKVAKRGQDVALRCDPISGHVSLFWYQQALGQGPEFLTYFQNEAQLDKSGLPSDRFFAERPEGSVSTLKIQRTQQEDSAVYLCASSHSLQGSNYGYTFGSGTRLTVV.

This rearrangement joins TRBV5-1 to TRBJ2-1; 11 bases map to TRBD1. The CDR3 is 15 residues long. Trimming cost V 0 bases and J 7 bases; bases outside gene matches: 3. The germline gives CDR1 SGHRS, CDR2 YFSETQ. The CDR3 is CASSLGTGGRNEQFF. For the CDR3, the DNA is TGCGCCAGCAGCTTGGGGACAGGGGGCAGGAATGAGCAGTTCTTC.

The genes are TRBV11-2 and TRBJ1-2, with unresolved D. CDR1 is SGHAT and CDR2 is FQNNGV in the germline V gene. The CDR3 loop spans 14 amino acids. V shed 0 bases and J shed 6 bases, with 11 bases lying between them. CDR3 bases: TGTGCCAGCAGCTTAGACAGGTTAGCGGATGGCTACACCTTC. Amino acids: CASSLDRLADGYTF.

This clone was detected only a few times. J is TRBJ1-2 and V is TRBV19, with D possibly TRBD1 on 5 matching bases. The germline V gene has CDR1 LNHDA and CDR2 SQIVND (reference sequence). V was trimmed by 9 bases and J by 13 bases, leaving 24 bases between them. The CDR3 extends over 13 amino acids. The CDR3 spells CASAHRRGRAITF. CDR3 nucleotides: TGTGCCAGCGCTCACCGACGGGGCAGGGCGATCACCTTC.

This clone has more than one count but fewer than ten. V usage is TRBV7-3 and J usage is TRBJ2-1, with TRBD2 matching 10 bases. CDR1 is SGHTA and CDR2 is FQGTGA in the germline V gene. This CDR3 has 14 amino acids. V gave up 3 bases and J gave up 6 bases; unmatched junction bases: 2. CDR3 region: CASSLSGGANEQFF. The CDR3 DNA follows: TGTGCCAGCAGCTTGAGCGGGGGGGCCAATGAGCAGTTCTTC.

This clone was seen only once. V usage is TRBV27 and J usage is TRBJ2-1, with D maybe TRBD2 (6 bases). Germline CDR1 and CDR2: MNHEY and SMNVEV (reference sequence). Trimming took off 4 bases at V and 5 bases at J, with 12 bases between the two ends. The CDR3 contains 14 residues. CDR3 loop: CASSSGAGNNEQFF. CDR3 nucleotide sequence: TGTGCCAGCAGTTCGGGAGCCGGGAACAATGAGCAGTTCTTC.

This chain connects TRBV6-6 to TRBJ2-7; D is uncertain. With 0 bases removed from V and 7 bases from J, the gap between germline ends came to 13 bases. This CDR3 is built from 14 residues. Per the germline V gene, CDR1 is MNHNY and CDR2 is SVGAGI (reference sequence). DNA of the CDR3: TGTGCCAGCAGTTACTCTCTGGGATCTGAAGAGCAGTACTTC. Translating gives CASSYSLGSEEQYF.

The V gene is TRBV5-4, the J gene TRBJ2-5; 7 positions agree with TRBD1. Germline lookup yields CDR1 SGHNT and CDR2 YYREEE (reference sequence). The V and J ends lost 4 bases and 2 bases, in that order; junction bases with no gene match: 5. This CDR3 is 14 amino acids long. The CDR3 region has the DNA TGTGCCAGCAGCCTGGGGACAGAACAAGAGACCCAGTACTTC. This sequence encodes CASSLGTEQETQYF.

The chain recombines TRBV12-5 with TRBJ2-7; weak D call: TRBD1 (6 bases). CDR1 and CDR2 (germline): LGHNT, FRNRAP. Trimming shortened V by 3 bases and J by 4 bases, and 13 bases separated the two germline ends. The CDR3 is 14 residues long. The CDR3 sequence: CASGLGGTVYEQYF. In nucleotides, the CDR3 is TGTGCTAGTGGTTTAGGGGGAACGGTATACGAGCAGTACTTC.

The rearrangement uses TRBV11-3 and TRBJ2-6; no reliable D call. Looked up from germline, CDR1 is SGHNT and CDR2 is YENEEA. V was trimmed by 4 bases and J by 4 bases, leaving 8 bases between them. CDR3 length equals 14 residues. CDR3 amino acids: CASSSNYGANVLTF. The DNA of the CDR3 is TGTGCCAGCAGCTCCAACTACGGGGCCAACGTCCTGACTTTC.

The J gene is TRBJ1-2, the V gene TRBV15; D may be TRBD1 (6 bases). Trimming removed 1 base from V and 0 bases from J, with 15 bases in between. This CDR3 comprises 17 residues. Germline assignment: CDR1 LNHNV and CDR2 YYDKDF (reference sequence). The DNA for the CDR3 is TGTGCCACCAGCAGAGCCCGCAACAGGGTGGCTAACTATGGCTACACCTTC. It codes for CATSRARNRVANYGYTF.

The V and J genes are TRBV4-2 and TRBJ1-2; 8 bases match TRBD1. CDR3 length equals 13 residues. V shed 4 bases, J shed 8 bases, and the junction held 6 bases outside the gene matches. The germline V gene has CDR1 LGHNA and CDR2 YNFKEQ. CDR3 loop: CASSPGQAGGYTF. The DNA for the CDR3 is TGTGCCAGCAGCCCGGGACAGGCCGGAGGCTACACCTTC.

The chain uses TRBV9 and TRBJ2-2; TRBD1 aligns across 10 bases. This CDR3 contains 16 residues. Germline values: CDR1 SGDLS, CDR2 YYNGEE. V trimming: 4 bases; J trimming: 7 bases; junction bases outside the gene matches: 10. CDR3: CASSLRPGTGDGELFF. DNA of the CDR3: TGTGCCAGCAGCCTCCGTCCCGGGACAGGGGACGGGGAGCTGTTTTTT.

This sequence joins TRBV7-9 and TRBJ1-5; D is uncertain. The CDR3 contains 12 residues. Germline-derived CDR1 and CDR2 are SEHNR and FQNEAQ (reference sequence). The V end was cut by 3 bases, the J end by 4 bases, with 4 bases between. The CDR3 reads CASSLGNQPQHF. As DNA, the CDR3 is TGTGCCAGCAGCTTGGGAAATCAGCCCCAGCATTTT.